The 30 T cell receptor beta chains reported below all come from one sample, sequenced in a study of shared clonotypes between healthy human individuals. The naive CD8 population came from CD45RO-negative cells selected for CCR7, without terminally differentiated effector memory CD45RA+ cells. The method was immunoSEQ multiplex PCR; TCRdb's version includes in-frame clones alone and lacks a portion of them. This repertoire shows about 2.2 million clones, 85% to 95% found once; its top ten account for 1.5% to 2%. Sequencing was carried out using naive CD8+ T cells from PBMCs. Receptors were obtained from a man aged 18 to 29 in good health. Some clones in this sample may be carry-over from other donors' samples.

The V and J genes are TRBV29-1 and TRBJ1-4, with D perhaps matching TRBD1 (6 bases). The CDR3 contains 15 residues. CDR1 is SQVTM and CDR2 is ANQGSEA in the germline V gene. Trimming shortened V by 1 base and J by 8 bases, and 17 bases separated the two germline ends. The CDR3 sequence: CSVEVSGTPKEKLFF. The CDR3 DNA reads as TGCAGCGTTGAAGTCTCCGGGACACCGAAGGAAAAACTGTTTTTT.

The gene calls are TRBV29-1 and TRBJ1-2; D remains ambiguous. CDR1 is SQVTM, CDR2 ANQGSEA, per germline. This CDR3 is 12 amino acids long. The V and J ends lost 4 bases and 3 bases respectively, with 9 bases between them. CDR3 loop: CSVVGNDYGYTF. The DNA for the CDR3 is TGCAGCGTTGTTGGCAATGACTATGGCTACACCTTC.

The gene calls are TRBV9 and TRBJ1-2, with a weak D call TRBD1 (6 bases). Trimming took off 4 bases at V and 0 bases at J, with 13 bases between the two ends. Germline V gene sequence: CDR1 SGDLS, CDR2 YYNGEE. CDR3 length: 15 residues. CDR3 DNA: TGTGCCAGCAGCCTAGCGGGGGGCGCTAACTATGGCTACACCTTC. Amino acids: CASSLAGGANYGYTF.

Remarks on this clone: This same CDR3 is encoded by further DNA sequences in the sample. The rearrangement uses TRBV9 and TRBJ1-2; no definite D call. The CDR3 loop spans 11 amino acids. V was pared by 3 bases and J by 4 bases, with 4 bases between. Germline V gene lookup returns CDR1 SGDLS and CDR2 YYNGEE. Here the CDR3 DNA reads TGTGCCAGCAGCGGGATCTATGGCTACACCTTC. Protein sequence: CASSGIYGYTF.

The V and J genes are TRBV5-1 and TRBJ1-2; 7 bases match TRBD1. From germline, CDR1 is SGHRS and CDR2 YFSETQ. The J segment lost 1 base and the V segment lost 3 bases, leaving 6 bases of the junction unmatched. This CDR3 comprises 15 residues. In nucleotides, the CDR3 is TGCGCCAGCAGCTGGAAGACAGGGCTTAACTATGGCTACACCTTC. Protein sequence: CASSWKTGLNYGYTF. Based on the CDR3 plus reference TRBV5-1 and TRBJ1-2, the full variable domain is KAGVTQTPRYLIKTRGQQVTLSCSPISGHRSVSWYQQTPGQGLQFLFEYFSETQRNKGNFPGRFSGRQFSNSRSEMNVSTLELGDSALYLCASSWKTGLNYGYTFGSGTRLTVV.

The chain recombines TRBV7-2 with TRBJ1-1; no clear D. Germline CDR1 is SGHTA and CDR2 is FQGNSA. The CDR3 contains 13 residues. Trimming took 3 bases from V and 4 from J, leaving 9 bases between them. CDR3 sequence reads: CASSLDSGTEAFF. The CDR3 DNA sequence: TGTGCCAGCAGCTTGGACTCGGGCACTGAAGCTTTCTTT. The variable domain in full, completed from reference TRBV7-2 and TRBJ1-1, reads GAGVSQSPSNKVTEKGKDVELRCDPISGHTALYWYRQSLGQGLEFLIYFQGNSAPDKSGLPSDRFSAERTGGSVSTLTIQRTQQEDSAVYLCASSLDSGTEAFFGQGTRLTVV.

The chain joins TRBV14 to TRBJ2-7; 8 nucleotides line up with TRBD2. V lost 1 base to trimming and J lost 4 bases; unmatched junction nucleotides: 6. The germline CDR1 and CDR2 sequences are SGHDN and FVKESK. The CDR3 is 15 amino acids. For the CDR3, the DNA is TGTGCCAGCAGCCAAGGGGGACTAGTCCATTACGAGCAGTACTTC. Residues: CASSQGGLVHYEQYF. Full variable domain (outside the CDR3, taken from reference TRBV14 and TRBJ2-7): EAGVTQFPSHSVIEKGQTVTLRCDPISGHDNLYWYRRVMGKEIKFLLHFVKESKQDESGMPNNRFLAERTGGTYSTLKVQPAELEDSGVYFCASSQGGLVHYEQYFGPGTRLTVT.

This sequence joins TRBV5-4 and TRBJ2-3, with 8 bases identical to TRBD2. CDR3 length equals 16 residues. Germline loops: CDR1 SGHNT, CDR2 YYREEE (reference sequence). V gave up 4 bases and J gave up 0 bases; unmatched junction bases: 7. This CDR3 is CASSTRTSRSTDTQYF. The CDR3 bases are TGTGCCAGCAGCACCCGGACTAGCAGAAGCACAGATACGCAGTATTTT.

The chain has TRBV11-3 and TRBJ2-7; either TRBD1 or TRBD2 may fit D (5 bases each). V was cut by 5 bases and J by 0 bases, with 14 bases left in between. Germline CDR1 and CDR2: SGHNT and YENEEA. The CDR3 is made up of 15 amino acids. The CDR3 reads CASSPRDGSSYEQYF. For the CDR3, the DNA is TGTGCCAGCAGCCCCAGGGACGGTAGCTCCTACGAGCAGTACTTC.

The chain carries TRBV5-6 and TRBJ2-7, with no clear D. Trimming removed 2 bases at V and 0 bases at J, with 9 bases between. This CDR3 spans 14 amino acids. Germline CDR1 and CDR2: SGHDT and YYEEEE. CDR3 in DNA: TGTGCCAGCAGCTTTGGGCCGGGCTCCTACGAGCAGTACTTC. It codes for CASSFGPGSYEQYF.

The chain is built from TRBV7-2 and TRBJ2-2; a possible D gene is TRBD2 (6 bases). The length of the CDR3 is 15 residues. Trimming cost V 0 bases and J 9 bases, with 14 bases left between them. Germline V lookup: CDR1 SGHTA, CDR2 FQGNSA. Written as DNA, the CDR3 is TGTGCCAGCAGCTTAGCGGTAACTAGCATCAGGGAGCTGTTTTTT. Amino acid sequence: CASSLAVTSIRELFF.

V and J are TRBV6-1 and TRBJ1-2; 7 bases are a match to TRBD1. The CDR3 extends over 14 amino acids. Germline V gene sequence: CDR1 MNHNS, CDR2 SASEGT. J was trimmed by 3 bases and V by 6 bases; bases with no gene match: 7. CDR3 residues: CASRLQGNYYGYTF. CDR3 DNA sequence: TGTGCCAGCAGACTACAGGGGAATTACTATGGCTACACCTTC.

The CDR3 DNA reads as TGTGCTAGTGGTTTGTCCGGGGCCCGGCACAATGAGCAGTTCTTC. Encoded protein: CASGLSGARHNEQFF. The rearrangement links TRBV12-5 to TRBJ2-1, with D perhaps being TRBD1 or TRBD2 (5 bases each). The length of the CDR3 is 15 residues. V was cut by 2 bases and J by 5 bases, with 13 bases left in between. Germline V CDR1 and CDR2: LGHNT, FRNRAP.

The chain combines TRBV6-5 with TRBJ1-1; D gene ambiguous. With 8 bases removed from V and 1 base from J, the gap between germline ends came to 5 bases. The CDR3 loop spans 11 amino acids. Germline V gene lookup returns CDR1 MNHEY and CDR2 SVGAGI. The CDR3: CASGWNTEAFF. CDR3 DNA: TGTGCCAGCGGTTGGAACACTGAAGCTTTCTTT.

V usage is TRBV7-9 and J usage is TRBJ2-5; no reliable D call. The end of the DNA is better explained by TRBJ2-7, so the J call may be wrong. CDR3 length equals 12 residues. Looked up from germline, CDR1 is SEHNR and CDR2 is FQNEAQ (reference sequence). The CDR3 reads CASMSGSYEQYF. CDR3 coding DNA: TGTGCCAGCATGTCGGGCTCCTACGAGCAGTACTTC.

The V and J genes are TRBV6-1 and TRBJ2-7; D might be TRBD1 (5 bases). This CDR3 has 14 residues. V was trimmed by 4 bases and J by 7 bases, leaving 17 bases between them. CDR1 is MNHNS and CDR2 is SASEGT in the germline V gene. The CDR3 bases are TGTGCCAGCAGTGGCAACACAGGTTCGTGGGAGCAGTACTTC. Translating it yields CASSGNTGSWEQYF.

The genes are TRBV5-1 and TRBJ1-1, with D uncertain. The V gene lost 2 bases and the J gene lost 1 base, with 9 bases spanning the gap. In germline, CDR1 is SGHRS, CDR2 YFSETQ. The CDR3 runs to 14 residues. CDR3 loop: CASSFNYRNTEAFF. The CDR3 nucleotides are TGCGCCAGCAGCTTTAACTACAGGAACACTGAAGCTTTCTTT.

V and J are TRBV23-1 and TRBJ1-1; no firm D call. TRBV23-1 is marked as an open reading frame, function uncertain. CDR3 length: 17 residues. The ends were cut back, 2 bases at V and 6 bases at J, with 22 bases in the middle. The CDR3 here is CASSQGESEVVNAEAFF. Written as DNA, the CDR3 is TGCGCCAGCAGTCAAGGGGAATCGGAGGTCGTTAACGCTGAAGCTTTCTTT.

The rearrangement links TRBV27 to TRBJ2-3, with 8 bases that match TRBD1. J was trimmed by 4 bases and V by 5 bases; bases with no gene match: 8. The CDR3 is made up of 15 amino acids. Germline CDR1 MNHEY, CDR2 SMNVEV (reference sequence). The CDR3 DNA reads TGTGCCAGCAGTCTATGGCAGGGGGCCCCAGATACGCAGTATTTT. It specifies CASSLWQGAPDTQYF.

This chain connects TRBV7-9 to TRBJ2-1; 11 bases fit TRBD2. The V segment lost 8 bases and the J segment 9 bases; nucleotides outside the gene matches: 12. The CDR3 loop spans 15 amino acids. The V gene's germline CDR1 is SEHNR and CDR2 FQNEAQ (reference sequence). CDR3 in amino acids: CASHPTSGIRSEQFF. CDR3 sequence (DNA): TGTGCCAGCCACCCGACTAGCGGGATTCGTAGTGAGCAGTTCTTC.

The chain has TRBV2 and TRBJ2-1, with 8 positions matching TRBD2. V was pared by 7 bases and J by 9 bases, with 2 bases of the junction left unmatched. The CDR3 has 11 amino acids. From germline, CDR1 is SNHLY and CDR2 FYNNEI. CDR3: CASISGAEQFF. The CDR3 region has the DNA TGTGCCAGCATTAGCGGGGCTGAGCAGTTCTTC.

The gene calls are TRBV28 and TRBJ2-7; TRBD1 matches at 10 bases. J lost 2 bases, V lost 6 bases, and 19 bases had no gene match. The CDR3 length is 19 residues. Germline CDR1 MDHEN, CDR2 SYDVKM. The CDR3 DNA follows: TGTGCCAGCAGAACGACAGGGGGCTGGCGCGTCCAAAACACCTACGAGCAGTACTTC. Protein sequence: CASRTTGGWRVQNTYEQYF.

This clone was found once. The V gene is TRBV6-5, the J gene TRBJ2-3, with D perhaps matching TRBD1 or TRBD2 (5 bases each). Looked up from germline, CDR1 is MNHEY and CDR2 is SVGAGI. The ends were cut back, 0 bases at V and 1 base at J, with 11 bases in the middle. The CDR3 consists of 16 residues. The CDR3 DNA reads as TGTGCCAGCAGTTACTCGGGGGACGGTCGCACAGATACGCAGTATTTT. This gives the protein CASSYSGDGRTDTQYF.

Turning to this clone: At one end the junction does not follow the germline gene, possibly because of a read error. The genes are TRBV6-6 and TRBJ2-7; D gene uncertain. The CDR3 sequence is 14 residues long. CDR1 is MNHNY, CDR2 SVGAGI, per germline (reference sequence). This chain's CDR3 is CASSYQTAATSMDF. CDR3 sequence (DNA): TGTGCCAGCAGTTACCAAACCGCCGCAACGAGCATGGACTTC.

The chain is built from TRBV28 and TRBJ1-1, with TRBD1 matching 7 bases. The CDR3 spans 16 residues. V lost 8 bases to trimming and J lost 7 bases; unmatched junction nucleotides: 19. From germline, CDR1 is MDHEN and CDR2 SYDVKM. CDR3 DNA: TGTGCCAGCCGACAGTTTAAAGGGGGCGTCGAGTTTGAAGCTTTCTTT. This sequence encodes CASRQFKGGVEFEAFF.

This chain connects TRBV10-2 to TRBJ1-1, with D possibly TRBD1 on 6 matching bases. The germline V gene encodes CDR1 WSHSY and CDR2 SAAADI. Trimming shortened V by 7 bases and J by 3 bases, and 9 bases separated the two germline ends. The CDR3 length is 12 residues. The CDR3 DNA sequence: TGCGCCAGCACAGGGGATTACACTGAAGCTTTCTTT. This gives the protein CASTGDYTEAFF.

This clone was seen only once. The V call is TRBV11-2, the J call TRBJ2-7, with D uncertain. The CDR3 runs 14 residues. Germline CDR1 is SGHAT and CDR2 is FQNNGV. Trimming shortened V by 2 bases and J by 2 bases, and 10 bases separated the two germline ends. CDR3 residues: CASSLTIPTYEQYF. As DNA, the CDR3 is TGTGCCAGCAGCTTAACTATTCCTACCTACGAGCAGTACTTC.

A remark on this clone: Additional DNA sequences in this sample encode the identical CDR3. The V and J genes are TRBV7-9 and TRBJ2-7; a possible D gene is TRBD1 (6 bases). V lost 3 bases, J lost 5 bases, and 8 bases lay in between. From germline, CDR1 is SEHNR and CDR2 FQNEAQ (reference sequence). The CDR3 loop spans 12 amino acids. The CDR3 sequence is CASSFSGDEQYF. DNA of the CDR3: TGTGCCAGCAGCTTCTCAGGGGACGAGCAGTACTTC.

The chain recombines TRBV7-6 with TRBJ2-1; D unclear. The CDR3 loop spans 14 amino acids. The germline V gene has CDR1 SGHVS and CDR2 FNYEAQ. Trimming shortened V by 1 base and J by 7 bases, and 11 bases separated the two germline ends. The CDR3 is CASSLDYGWNEQFF. The CDR3 region has the DNA TGTGCCAGCAGCTTAGATTACGGGTGGAATGAGCAGTTCTTC.

Points on this clone: The identical CDR3 is also encoded by other nucleotide sequences in the sample. The rearrangement uses TRBV28 and TRBJ2-2; D uncertain. CDR1 MDHEN and CDR2 SYDVKM come from the germline V gene. V lost 3 bases and J lost 5, with 4 bases in between. There are 12 residues in the CDR3. CDR3 sequence: CASSFSTGELFF. The CDR3 bases are TGTGCCAGCAGTTTCTCTACCGGGGAGCTGTTTTTT.